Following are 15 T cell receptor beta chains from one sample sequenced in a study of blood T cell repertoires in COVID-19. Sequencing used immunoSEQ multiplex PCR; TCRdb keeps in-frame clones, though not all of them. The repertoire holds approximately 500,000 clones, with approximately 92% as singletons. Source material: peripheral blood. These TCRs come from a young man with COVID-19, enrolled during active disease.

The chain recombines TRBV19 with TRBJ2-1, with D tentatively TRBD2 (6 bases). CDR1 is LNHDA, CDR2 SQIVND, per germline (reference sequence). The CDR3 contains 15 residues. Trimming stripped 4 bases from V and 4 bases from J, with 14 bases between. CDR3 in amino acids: CASSTGTGSYNEQFF. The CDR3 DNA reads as TGTGCCAGTAGTACCGGGACTGGGAGTTACAATGAGCAGTTCTTC.

CDR3 loop: CASSFIGTSAYEQYF. The CDR3 nucleotides are TGTGCCAGCAGCTTCATAGGGACTAGCGCCTACGAGCAGTACTTC. The J gene is TRBJ2-7, the V gene TRBV11-2; 10 positions match TRBD2. CDR3 length equals 15 residues. The J segment lost 2 bases and the V segment lost 3 bases, leaving 4 bases of the junction unmatched. Looked up from germline, CDR1 is SGHAT and CDR2 is FQNNGV.

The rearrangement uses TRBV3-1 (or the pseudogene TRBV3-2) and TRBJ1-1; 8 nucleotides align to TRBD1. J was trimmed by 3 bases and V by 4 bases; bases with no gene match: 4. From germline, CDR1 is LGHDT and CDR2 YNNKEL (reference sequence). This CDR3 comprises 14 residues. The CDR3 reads CASSRDRGDTEAFF. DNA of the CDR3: TGTGCCAGCAGCCGCGACAGGGGAGACACTGAAGCTTTCTTT.

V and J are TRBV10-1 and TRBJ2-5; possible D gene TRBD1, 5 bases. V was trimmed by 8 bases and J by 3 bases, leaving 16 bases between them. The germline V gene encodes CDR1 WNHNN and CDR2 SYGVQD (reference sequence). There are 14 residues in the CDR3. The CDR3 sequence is CASRAGRLKETQYF. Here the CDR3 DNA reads TGCGCCAGCCGGGCAGGGCGTCTAAAAGAGACCCAGTACTTC.

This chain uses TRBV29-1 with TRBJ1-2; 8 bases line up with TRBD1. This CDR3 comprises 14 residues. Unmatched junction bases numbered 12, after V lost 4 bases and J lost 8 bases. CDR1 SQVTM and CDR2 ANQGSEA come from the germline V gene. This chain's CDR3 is CSVVLGTGRSGYTF. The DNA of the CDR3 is TGCAGCGTTGTACTCGGGACAGGACGATCAGGCTACACCTTC.

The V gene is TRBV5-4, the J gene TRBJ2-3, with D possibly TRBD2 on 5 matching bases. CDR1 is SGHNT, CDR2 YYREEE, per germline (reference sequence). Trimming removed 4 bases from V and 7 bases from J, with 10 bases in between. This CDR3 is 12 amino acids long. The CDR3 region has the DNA TGTGCCAGCAGCCAGGACTCAAATACGCAGTATTTT. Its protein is CASSQDSNTQYF.

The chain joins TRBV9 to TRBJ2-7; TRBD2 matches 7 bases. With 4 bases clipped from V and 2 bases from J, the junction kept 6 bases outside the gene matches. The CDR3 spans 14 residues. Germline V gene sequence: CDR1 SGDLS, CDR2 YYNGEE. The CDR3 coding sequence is TGTGCCAGCAGCTCCCGGGACTACACCTACGAGCAGTACTTC. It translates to CASSSRDYTYEQYF. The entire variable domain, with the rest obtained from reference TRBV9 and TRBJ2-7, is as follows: DSGVTQTPKHLITATGQRVTLRCSPRSGDLSVYWYQQSLDQGLQFLIQYYNGEERAKGNILERFSAQQFPDLHSELNLSSLELGDSALYFCASSSRDYTYEQYFGPGTRLTVT.

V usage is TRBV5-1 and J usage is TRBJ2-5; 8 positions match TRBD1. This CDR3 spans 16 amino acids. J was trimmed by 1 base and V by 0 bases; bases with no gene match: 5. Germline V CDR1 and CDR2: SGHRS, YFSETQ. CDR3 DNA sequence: TGCGCCAGCAGCTTGGGCCTGGACAGGGCCCAAGAGACCCAGTACTTC. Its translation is CASSLGLDRAQETQYF.

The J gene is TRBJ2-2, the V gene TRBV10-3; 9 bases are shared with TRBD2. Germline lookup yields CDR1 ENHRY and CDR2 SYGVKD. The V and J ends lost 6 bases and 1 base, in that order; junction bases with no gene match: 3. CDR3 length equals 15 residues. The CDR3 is CAISELAGNTGELFF. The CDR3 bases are TGTGCCATCAGCGAACTAGCGGGGAACACCGGGGAGCTGTTTTTT.

In DNA form, the CDR3 reads TGTGCCAGCAGCAGCCAGGCAAATGAGCAGTTCTTC. It codes for CASSSQANEQFF. The chain links TRBV6-5 to TRBJ2-1; D gene ambiguous. Germline V lookup: CDR1 MNHEY, CDR2 SVGAGI. The CDR3 is made up of 12 amino acids. The germline V and J ends were trimmed by 6 bases and 7 bases, with 10 bases remaining between them.

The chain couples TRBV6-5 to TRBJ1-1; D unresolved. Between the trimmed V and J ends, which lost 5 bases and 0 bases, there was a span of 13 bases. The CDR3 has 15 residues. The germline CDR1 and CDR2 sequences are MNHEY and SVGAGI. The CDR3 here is CASSPRANMNTEAFF. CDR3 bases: TGTGCCAGCAGTCCGAGAGCGAATATGAACACTGAAGCTTTCTTT.

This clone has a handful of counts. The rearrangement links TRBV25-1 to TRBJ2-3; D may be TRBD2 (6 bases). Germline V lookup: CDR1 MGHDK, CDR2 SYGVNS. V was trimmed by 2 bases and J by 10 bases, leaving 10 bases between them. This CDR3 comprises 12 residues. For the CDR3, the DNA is TGTGCCAGCAGTGAAAGACTAGTACCGCAGTATTTT. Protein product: CASSERLVPQYF.

The chain's CDR3 is CASSRRERNTEAFF. For the CDR3, the DNA is TGTGCCAGCAGCCGCAGGGAACGGAACACTGAAGCTTTCTTT. The chain has TRBV11-3 and TRBJ1-1, with D possibly matching TRBD1 (5 bases). This CDR3 contains 14 residues. The germline gives CDR1 SGHNT, CDR2 YENEEA. The V end was cut by 5 bases, the J end by 1 base, with 11 bases between.

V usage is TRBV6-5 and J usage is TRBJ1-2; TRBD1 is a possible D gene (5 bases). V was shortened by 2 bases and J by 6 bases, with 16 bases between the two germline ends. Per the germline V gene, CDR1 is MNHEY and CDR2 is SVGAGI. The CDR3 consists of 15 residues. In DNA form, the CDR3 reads TGTGCCAGCAGTTACGGTCCAGGGCCGCGGAATGGCTACACCTTC. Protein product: CASSYGPGPRNGYTF.

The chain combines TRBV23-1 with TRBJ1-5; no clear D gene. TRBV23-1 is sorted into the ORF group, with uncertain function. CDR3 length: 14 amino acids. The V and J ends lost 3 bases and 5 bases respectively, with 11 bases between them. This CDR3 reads CASSQPYGDQPQHF. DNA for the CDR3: TGCGCCAGCAGTCAGCCCTATGGAGATCAGCCCCAGCATTTT.